Listed below are T cell receptor beta chains from one sample, sequenced in a study of blood T cell repertoires in COVID-19. Method: immunoSEQ multiplex PCR; TCRdb's copy keeps in-frame clones and lacks some. The sample has about 59,000 clones, 70% to 90% seen once. Sequences were obtained from peripheral blood. These receptors came from a man between 60 and 75 years old with acute or convalescent COVID-19. Both conserved end residues are part of each CDR3. Fields, in order: D gene, CDR3 length, J gene, V gene, clone size, CDR3 DNA, CDR3 protein. D genes are given only for firm matches. Size tells how often a clone was seen (once, few, many) or the class of an expanded clone, and some rows leave it out.

D: NA; length: 12; J: TRBJ1-5; V: TRBV30; size: NA; DNA: TGTGCCTGGAGTGTTCAGGATCAGCCCCAGCATTTT; CDR3: CAWSVQDQPQHF
D: TRBD1; length: 13; J: TRBJ1-6; V: TRBV6-5; size: NA; DNA: TGTGCCAGCAGTCGAGACAGGGGTTCACCCCTCCACTTT; CDR3: CASSRDRGSPLHF
D: NA; length: 15; J: TRBJ2-3; V: TRBV6-1; size: NA; DNA: TGTGCCAGCAGTGAAGCGTGGGGGGGCACAGATACGCAGTATTTT; CDR3: CASSEAWGGTDTQYF
D: NA; length: 14; J: TRBJ2-3; V: TRBV5-1; size: NA; DNA: TGCGCCAGCAGCACCACTAGTTCCACAGATACGCAGTATTTT; CDR3: CASSTTSSTDTQYF
D: NA; length: 15; J: TRBJ2-7; V: TRBV3-1/TRBV3-2; size: NA; DNA: TGTGCCAGCAGCCGAGGGGGGGCCCGCTCCTACGAGCAGTACTTC; CDR3: CASSRGGARSYEQYF
D: NA; length: 15; J: TRBJ2-1; V: TRBV5-4; size: NA; DNA: TGTGCCAGCAGCTTGGGCCAGGGTTCCTACAATGAGCAGTTCTTC; CDR3: CASSLGQGSYNEQFF
D: TRBD1; length: 18; J: TRBJ2-1; V: TRBV29-1; size: NA; DNA: TGCAGCGTTGAAGATGGACAGGAGCCAAAGAGCTCCTACAATGAGCAGTTCTTC; CDR3: CSVEDGQEPKSSYNEQFF
D: TRBD1; length: 15; J: TRBJ2-7; V: TRBV5-1; size: NA; DNA: TGCGCCAGCAGCAAAACCGGGACAGGTCTCTACGAGCAGTACTTC; CDR3: CASSKTGTGLYEQYF
D: NA; length: 14; J: TRBJ1-6; V: TRBV19; size: once; DNA: TGTGCCAGTAGTATCGCAGGGGAATATTCACCCCTCCACTTT; CDR3: CASSIAGEYSPLHF
D: NA; length: 17; J: TRBJ1-3; V: TRBV18; size: NA; DNA: TGTGCCAGCTCACCACCCAATAGGGGGGGCTCTGGAAACACCATATATTTT; CDR3: CASSPPNRGGSGNTIYF
D: NA; length: 13; J: TRBJ2-7; V: TRBV29-1; size: NA; DNA: TGCAGCGCGCTGGGGGCGAGCCCCTACGAGCAGTACTTC; CDR3: CSALGASPYEQYF
D: TRBD1; length: 14; J: TRBJ1-1; V: TRBV25-1; size: NA; DNA: TGTGCCAGCAGTGGGACAGGGGGGGACACTGAAGCTTTCTTT; CDR3: CASSGTGGDTEAFF
D: TRBD2; length: 16; J: TRBJ2-2; V: TRBV4-2; size: NA; DNA: TGTGCCAGCAGCGTAGCGGGGGCCGGGAACACCGGGGAGCTGTTTTTT; CDR3: CASSVAGAGNTGELFF
D: NA; length: 15; J: TRBJ2-7; V: TRBV6-5; size: NA; DNA: TGTGCCAGCAGTTACCGGGCAGGGGGGTCCTACGAGCAGTACTTC; CDR3: CASSYRAGGSYEQYF
D: NA; length: 17; J: TRBJ2-1; V: TRBV7-6; size: once; DNA: TGTGCCAGCAGCTTAGAGAGTTGGGAGAGCTCCTACAATGAGCAGTTCTTC; CDR3: CASSLESWESSYNEQFF
D: TRBD1; length: 14; J: TRBJ2-1; V: TRBV18; size: NA; DNA: TGTGCCAGCTCAAGGACAGGGGGAGGCAATGAGCAGTTCTTC; CDR3: CASSRTGGGNEQFF
D: NA; length: 12; J: TRBJ1-2; V: TRBV29-1; size: NA; DNA: TGCAGCGTTGGGGACTTATCCTATGGCTACACCTTC; CDR3: CSVGDLSYGYTF
D: NA; length: 15; J: TRBJ2-1; V: TRBV5-1; size: NA; DNA: TGCGCCAGCAGCCTCCGGGACAACCCTGTCAATGAGCAGTTCTTC; CDR3: CASSLRDNPVNEQFF
D: TRBD1; length: 15; J: TRBJ2-1; V: TRBV5-6; size: NA; DNA: TGTGCCAGCAGCTCAGACAGGGGGGGTAACAATGAGCAGTTCTTC; CDR3: CASSSDRGGNNEQFF
D: NA; length: 16; J: TRBJ1-5; V: TRBV18; size: NA; DNA: TGTGCCAGCTCACATGGGGATCGGAAGACCGGGGTGCCCCAGCATTTT; CDR3: CASSHGDRKTGVPQHF
D: TRBD1; length: 15; J: TRBJ2-7; V: TRBV7-2; size: NA; DNA: TGTGCCAGCAGCCTCAGGACAGGGGCACCCTACGAGCAGTACTTC; CDR3: CASSLRTGAPYEQYF
D: TRBD1; length: 13; J: TRBJ2-3; V: TRBV3-1/TRBV3-2; size: few; DNA: TGTGCCAGCAGCCGAGGGACAGCAGATACGCAGTATTTT; CDR3: CASSRGTADTQYF
D: NA; length: 15; J: TRBJ2-1; V: TRBV11-2; size: NA; DNA: TGTGCCAGCAGCCCGACTAGTGTCCCCTACAATGAGCAGTTCTTC; CDR3: CASSPTSVPYNEQFF
D: NA; length: 14; J: TRBJ1-4; V: TRBV15; size: NA; DNA: TGTGCCACCAGCATGGGGGGAGGTAGTGAAAAACTGTTTTTT; CDR3: CATSMGGGSEKLFF
D: NA; length: 15; J: TRBJ1-2; V: TRBV9; size: NA; DNA: TGTGCCAGCAGCGTAGGGTCCAGAAGAAACTATGGCTACACCTTC; CDR3: CASSVGSRRNYGYTF
D: NA; length: 17; J: TRBJ1-6; V: TRBV20-1; size: NA; DNA: TGCAGTGCTAGTAGGGGTGTCTCCGGCTCCTATAATTCACCCCTCCACTTT; CDR3: CSASRGVSGSYNSPLHF
D: NA; length: 14; J: TRBJ2-2; V: TRBV5-1; size: NA; DNA: TGCGCCAGCAGTCTAAGTCAGGTACCCGGGGAGCTGTTTTTT; CDR3: CASSLSQVPGELFF
D: NA; length: 14; J: TRBJ2-2; V: TRBV2; size: NA; DNA: TGTGCCACCGTCCGGACAGAGAACACCGGGGAGCTGTTTTTT; CDR3: CATVRTENTGELFF
D: NA; length: 12; J: TRBJ1-2; V: TRBV30; size: NA; DNA: TGTGCCTGGGGGGGGCATCTCTATGGCTACACCTTC; CDR3: CAWGGHLYGYTF
D: TRBD2; length: 16; J: TRBJ2-4; V: TRBV5-1; size: NA; DNA: TGCGCCAGCAGCTTGGAGGGCGGGAGAGCCAAAAACATTCAGTACTTC; CDR3: CASSLEGGRAKNIQYF
D: TRBD1; length: 16; J: TRBJ1-6; V: TRBV7-8; size: NA; DNA: TGTGCCAGCAGCTTAGGGTGGGGGACAGACCATTCACCCCTCCACTTT; CDR3: CASSLGWGTDHSPLHF
D: TRBD1; length: 16; J: TRBJ1-5; V: TRBV19; size: NA; DNA: TGTGCCAGTAGAGACAGGGGTGGGGATAGCAATCAGCCCCAGCATTTT; CDR3: CASRDRGGDSNQPQHF